The following is a TCR beta chain sequence with its context. Germline CDR1 is MGHRA and CDR2 is YSYEKL. Trimming took off 1 base at V and 0 bases at J, with 10 bases between the two ends. This CDR3 is 16 amino acids long. Measured with immunoSEQ multiplex PCR; TCRdb has only the in-frame clones, and not every one. The table shows approximately 2.5 million clones, with roughly 93% occurring only once. These data are taken from a study of shared clonotypes between healthy human individuals. This clonotype originated in a man younger than 35 in good health. Some clones in this sample may be carry-over from other donors' samples. The chain carries TRBV4-1 and TRBJ2-4; the D is unclear. The specimen sequenced was naive CD4+ T cells from PBMCs. Subset noted: CD45RA+ positively selected. CDR3 protein: CASSQVPSLAKNIQYF. For the CDR3, the DNA is TGCGCCAGCAGCCAAGTACCGAGTTTAGCCAAAAACATTCAGTACTTC.